This TCR beta chain was retrieved from a study of human T cells and chemical hapten exposure. Noted time point: patch test 3, about 24 weeks after DPC sensitization. Treatment meaning: therapeutic diphenylcyclopropenone sensitization with weekly scalp DPC. Blood draws came before every patch-test application. Germline CDR1 reads MNHEY; CDR2 reads SVGEGT. The CDR3 sequence is 17 residues long. Trimming took off 7 bases at V and 0 bases at J, with 21 bases between the two ends. This clonotype was observed a handful of times. Its antigen is unidentified. Study findings and constraints: Expanded TCR sets contained significantly more large CDR3 similarity clusters than controls.

During construction of the library, unique molecular identifiers were attached to individual cDNA molecules for quantitative, reproducible TCR counting. TCRdb re-called the RACE reads through MiXCR, storing one row per CDR3 protein. Of 60,000 to 65,000 distinct CDR3 sequences listed, about 10% were seen once; the top ten hold roughly 2.1%. J is TRBJ1-1 and V is TRBV6-2 or TRBV6-3; a possible D gene is TRBD1 (5 bases). This TCR was recovered from a woman between 25 and 40 years old with alopecia areata. Some clones in this sample may be carry-over from other donors' samples. The sequenced sample was whole blood, obtained in connection with sensitization to the hapten diphenylcyclopropenone (DPC). CDR3 amino acids: CASTRGSGGGLNTEAFF. In nucleotides, the CDR3 is TGTGCCAGCACCCGGGGGTCGGGCGGTGGCCTGAACACTGAAGCTTTCTTT.